This entry lists 21 T cell receptor beta chains sequenced from one sample in a study of shared clonotypes between healthy human individuals. TCRdb's copy holds only in-frame clones and misses some; the assay was immunoSEQ multiplex PCR. The sample holds 650,000 to 700,000 clones, 80% to 95% seen once. The sequencing sample was made of memory CD8+ T cells from PBMCs. The subset is: CD45RO+ cells pooled with CCR7-negative TemRA cells. The receptors were sampled from a man between 18 and 29 years old in good health. Some clones in this sample may be carry-over from other donors' samples.

V is TRBV27 and J is TRBJ2-7; possible D gene TRBD2, 6 bases. Germline assignment: CDR1 MNHEY and CDR2 SMNVEV (reference sequence). This CDR3 region has 14 residues. V was trimmed by 4 bases and J by 7 bases, leaving 17 bases between them. The CDR3 DNA reads as TGTGCCAGCAGTTACGGGACTCACGCGGGGGAGCAGTACTTC. It codes for CASSYGTHAGEQYF.

The rearrangement uses TRBV7-9 and TRBJ1-3; 8 positions match TRBD1. CDR3 size: 17 residues. In germline, CDR1 is SEHNR, CDR2 FQNEAQ (reference sequence). V trimming: 2 bases; J trimming: 1 base; junction bases outside the gene matches: 7. The CDR3 sequence: CASSLFQDRESGNTIYF. DNA for the CDR3: TGTGCCAGCAGCTTATTTCAGGACAGGGAGTCTGGAAACACCATATATTTT.

This sequence joins TRBV5-1 and TRBJ2-7; either TRBD1 or TRBD2 may supply D (5 bases each). The CDR3 runs 11 residues. With 5 bases removed from V and 6 bases from J, the gap between germline ends came to 9 bases. The germline CDR1 and CDR2 sequences are SGHRS and YFSETQ. CDR3 sequence: CASRGTFEQYF. The CDR3 DNA reads as TGCGCCAGCAGGGGGACGTTCGAGCAGTACTTC.

This clone was seen a few times. J is TRBJ1-3 and V is TRBV2; TRBD1 agrees at 12 bases. Germline V CDR1 and CDR2: SNHLY, FYNNEI. This CDR3 region has 16 residues. The ends lost 4 bases at V and 4 bases at J; junction bases unmatched: 5. DNA for the CDR3: TGTGCCAGCAGTGGGGGACAGGGGGCTGTCGGAAACACCATATATTTT. Its protein is CASSGGQGAVGNTIYF.

This clone has more than one count but fewer than ten. The chain employs TRBV7-2 and TRBJ1-1; TRBD1 is a possible D gene (5 bases). The V gene lost 0 bases and the J gene lost 1 base, with 9 bases spanning the gap. The CDR3 has 15 residues. CDR1 SGHTA and CDR2 FQGNSA come from the germline V gene. The CDR3 loop is CASSLAAGPNTEAFF. DNA for the CDR3: TGTGCCAGCAGCTTAGCCGCGGGGCCGAACACTGAAGCTTTCTTT. The variable domain in full, with the rest retrieved from reference TRBV7-2 and TRBJ1-1, is GAGVSQSPSNKVTEKGKDVELRCDPISGHTALYWYRQSLGQGLEFLIYFQGNSAPDKSGLPSDRFSAERTGGSVSTLTIQRTQQEDSAVYLCASSLAAGPNTEAFFGQGTRLTVV.

In this sample, this clone turned up many times. The chain links TRBV9 to TRBJ2-5; D is perhaps TRBD1 (6 bases). CDR1 SGDLS and CDR2 YYNGEE come from the germline V gene. The CDR3 length is 16 residues. V gave up 5 bases and J gave up 5 bases, with 22 bases separating them. The CDR3, as DNA: TGTGCCAGCAGGTACAGTACAGGGTCGTTTGCGGAGACCCAGTACTTC. It translates to CASRYSTGSFAETQYF.

The genes are TRBV6-1 and TRBJ1-1; D not certain. The ends were cut back, 4 bases at V and 9 bases at J, with 12 bases in the middle. Germline V gene sequence: CDR1 MNHNS, CDR2 SASEGT. CDR3 length: 12 residues. CDR3 region: CASSVDGYKAFF. CDR3 DNA sequence: TGTGCCAGCAGTGTGGACGGATACAAAGCTTTCTTT.

This chain joins TRBV7-9 and TRBJ2-1; the D gene could be TRBD1 or TRBD2 (5 bases each). This CDR3 is built from 15 residues. The V gene's germline CDR1 is SEHNR and CDR2 FQNEAQ (reference sequence). Deletions cut 1 base from V and 7 bases from J, with 14 bases between. The CDR3 reads CASSLGGPGPNEQFF. DNA for the CDR3: TGTGCCAGCAGCTTAGGAGGGCCGGGGCCTAATGAGCAGTTCTTC. Filled out from reference TRBV7-9 and TRBJ2-1, the complete variable domain reads DTGVSQNPRHKITKRGQNVTFRCDPISEHNRLYWYRQTLGQGPEFLTYFQNEAQLEKSRLLSDRFSAERPKGSFSTLEIQRTEQGDSAMYLCASSLGGPGPNEQFFGPGTRLTVL.

The genes are TRBV7-3 and TRBJ2-2; 10 bases line up with TRBD1. V shed 5 bases and J 3 bases; nucleotides not matched to a gene: 3. Germline V gives CDR1 SGHTA, CDR2 FQGTGA. The CDR3 sequence is 15 residues long. The CDR3 loop is CASSPTGGHTGELFF. As DNA, the CDR3 is TGTGCCAGCAGCCCGACAGGGGGCCACACCGGGGAGCTGTTTTTT.

J is TRBJ2-1 and V is TRBV27; D is unclear. CDR1 and CDR2 (germline): MNHEY, SMNVEV (reference sequence). CDR3 size: 15 residues. The ends were cut back, 5 bases at V and 4 bases at J, with 15 bases in the middle. The CDR3, as DNA: TGTGCCAGCAGTCCACTCCCGAATGAGTACAATGAGCAGTTCTTC. Translation: CASSPLPNEYNEQFF.

V is TRBV30 and J is TRBJ2-7, with 7 bases identical to TRBD2. The junction had 7 bases not matched to a gene; V was cut back by 2 bases and J by 3 bases. Germline V gives CDR1 GTSNPN, CDR2 SVGIG (reference sequence). This CDR3 has 14 amino acids. The CDR3 DNA reads TGTGCCTGGAGTTCGAGCGGGACGTTCTACGAGCAGTACTTC. This codes for CAWSSSGTFYEQYF.

The gene calls are TRBV10-3 and TRBJ1-1; no firm D call. CDR3 length: 15 amino acids. Trimming took 6 bases from V and 3 from J, leaving 17 bases between them. Germline CDR1 reads ENHRY; CDR2 reads SYGVKD. The CDR3 region has the DNA TGTGCCATCAGCGAGCCCCAGACCGGGTACACTGAAGCTTTCTTT. It specifies CAISEPQTGYTEAFF.

This chain uses TRBV30 with TRBJ2-7; no definite D call. V was cut by 1 base and J by 2 bases, with 6 bases left in between. Germline values: CDR1 GTSNPN, CDR2 SVGIG (reference sequence). The CDR3 loop spans 12 amino acids. Here the CDR3 DNA reads TGTGCCTGGAGTGAAGAGGCCTACGAGCAGTACTTC. Protein product: CAWSEEAYEQYF.

This clone was observed a handful of times. This chain connects TRBV7-7 to TRBJ2-3, with 9 bases identical to TRBD2. Germline CDR1 SSHAT, CDR2 FNYEAQ (reference sequence). V trimming: 5 bases; J trimming: 4 bases; junction bases outside the gene matches: 1. The CDR3 is made up of 13 amino acids. CDR3 sequence reads: CASSAGGADTQYF. CDR3 coding DNA: TGTGCCAGCAGCGCGGGGGGGGCAGATACGCAGTATTTT.

The V gene is TRBV5-1, the J gene TRBJ1-2; D gene unclear. CDR3 size: 13 residues. Trimming stripped 1 base from V and 4 bases from J, with 8 bases between. The germline V gene has CDR1 SGHRS and CDR2 YFSETQ. The CDR3 region has the DNA TGCGCCAGCAGCTTGTCGCAGCTCTATGGCTACACCTTC. Translation: CASSLSQLYGYTF.

The CDR3 reads CASSPQDRVTQHSNQPQHF. The CDR3 nucleotides read TGTGCCAGCAGCCCCCAAGACAGGGTAACGCAACATAGCAATCAGCCCCAGCATTTT. The gene calls are TRBV11-2 and TRBJ1-5; 7 bases map to TRBD1. The CDR3 is 19 amino acids. CDR1 is SGHAT and CDR2 is FQNNGV in the germline V gene. V shed 5 bases and J 0 bases; nucleotides not matched to a gene: 16.

This clone appeared a single time. This chain joins TRBV2 and TRBJ2-4; TRBD2 agrees at 8 bases. V lost 3 bases and J lost 7; bases outside the gene matches: 5. Looked up from germline, CDR1 is SNHLY and CDR2 is FYNNEI. This CDR3 is built from 14 residues. CDR3 bases: TGTGCCAGCAGTGATCGTAGCGGGAAGAACATTCAGTACTTC. This translates into CASSDRSGKNIQYF.

V gene TRBV18 combines with J gene TRBJ2-7; possibly TRBD2 for D (6 bases). V lost 6 bases and J lost 1, with 16 bases in between. The CDR3 has 15 residues. Germline CDR1 KGHSH, CDR2 LQKENI. The CDR3 sequence: CASSPIVADSYEQYF. DNA of the CDR3: TGTGCCAGCTCGCCTATAGTAGCGGATTCCTACGAGCAGTACTTC.

The genes are TRBV5-6 and TRBJ2-1, with D perhaps TRBD1 (6 bases). In germline, CDR1 is SGHDT, CDR2 YYEEEE. The length of the CDR3 is 11 residues. Between the trimmed V and J ends, which lost 6 bases and 6 bases, there was a span of 7 bases. CDR3 residues: CASTTGNEQFF. The CDR3 nucleotides are TGTGCCAGCACGACAGGCAATGAGCAGTTCTTC.

The J gene is TRBJ2-2, the V gene TRBV27; no reliable D call. Deletions cut 2 bases from V and 1 base from J, with 8 bases between. Germline values: CDR1 MNHEY, CDR2 SMNVEV (reference sequence). This CDR3 has 15 residues. The CDR3 is CASSLRQENTGELFF. CDR3 sequence (DNA): TGTGCCAGCAGTTTAAGGCAGGAGAACACCGGGGAGCTGTTTTTT.

This sequence joins TRBV27 and TRBJ2-1; TRBD1 might be the D (5 bases). The CDR3 covers 20 residues. CDR1 MNHEY and CDR2 SMNVEV come from the germline V gene (reference sequence). V was trimmed by 8 bases and J by 0 bases, leaving 29 bases between them. In DNA, the CDR3 is TGTGCCAGCCGTACAACCGCCCTTGGATCCGACAGTAGCTCCTACAATGAGCAGTTCTTC. Its protein is CASRTTALGSDSSSYNEQFF.